This entry lists 18 T cell receptor beta chains sequenced from one sample in a study of response to subunit inactivated influenza vaccine. One entry per CDR3 protein, called by TCRdb with MiXCR from the RT-PCR reads. The sample yields about 520,000 distinct CDR3 sequences, approximately 6.9% seen once. The source was PBMCs from blood, collected around 25 months after vaccination. These receptors were taken from a man between 50 and 69 years old who received an inactivated influenza vaccine.

In this sample, this clonotype turned up many times. This chain connects TRBV5-1 to TRBJ2-7, with D hard to call. CDR1 SGHRS and CDR2 YFSETQ come from the germline V gene. Trimming took off 0 bases at V and 3 bases at J, with 10 bases between the two ends. The length of the CDR3 is 14 residues. In nucleotides, the CDR3 is TGCGCCAGCAGCTTGGCCGTCGGAAACTACGAGCAGTACTTC. Amino acid sequence: CASSLAVGNYEQYF.

A few counts support this clonotype. This rearrangement joins TRBV7-2 to TRBJ2-1; tentative D call: TRBD1 (6 bases). Germline V gene sequence: CDR1 SGHTA, CDR2 FQGNSA. With 3 bases removed from V and 10 bases from J, the gap between germline ends came to 13 bases. The CDR3 is 13 residues long. Here the CDR3 DNA reads TGTGCCAGCAGCTTTTGGGGACAACTGGAGCAGTTCTTC. This gives the protein CASSFWGQLEQFF.

This clonotype was found a few times. V usage is TRBV14 and J usage is TRBJ1-2, with 11 bases matching TRBD1. The CDR3 length is 18 residues. The V and J ends lost 0 bases and 7 bases, in that order; junction bases with no gene match: 13. Germline V gene sequence: CDR1 SGHDN, CDR2 FVKESK. Here the CDR3 DNA reads TGTGCCAGCAGCCAAGATATGGCGGGACAGGGGGTATGGCGTGGCTACACCTTC. Encoded protein: CASSQDMAGQGVWRGYTF.

The rearrangement uses TRBV7-8 and TRBJ2-4; no clear D. V lost 1 base, J lost 0 bases, and 7 bases lay in between. There are 15 residues in the CDR3. Germline assignment: CDR1 SGHVS and CDR2 FQNEAQ. The CDR3 protein is CASSLGFGAKNIQYF. The CDR3 region has the DNA TGTGCCAGCAGCTTAGGGTTTGGAGCCAAAAACATTCAGTACTTC.

This sequence joins TRBV12-3 or TRBV12-4 and TRBJ2-3, with 10 bases that match TRBD2. The V and J ends lost 3 bases and 5 bases, in that order; junction bases with no gene match: 8. The CDR3 is 16 amino acids. The CDR3 is CASSFRLAGVIDTQYF. As DNA, the CDR3 is TGTGCCAGCAGTTTCAGGCTAGCGGGAGTTATAGATACGCAGTATTTT.

Many counts were recorded for this clonotype. This sequence joins TRBV14 and TRBJ2-5; 10 bases agree with TRBD2. Germline assignment: CDR1 SGHDN and CDR2 FVKESK. Trimming cost V 3 bases and J 3 bases; bases outside gene matches: 4. This CDR3 spans 15 amino acids. CDR3 coding DNA: TGTGCCAGCAGCCAGTGGAGCGGGGGGGAAGAGACCCAGTACTTC. Amino acids: CASSQWSGGEETQYF.

The chain recombines TRBV10-3 with TRBJ1-2; possible D gene TRBD1, 6 bases. The CDR3 length is 14 residues. Germline assignment: CDR1 ENHRY and CDR2 SYGVKD. Trimming pared 3 bases from V and 2 bases from J, leaving 10 bases between. The CDR3: CAISESGQNYGYTF. The DNA for the CDR3 is TGTGCCATCAGTGAATCTGGACAGAACTATGGCTACACCTTC.

This clonotype was seen more than once but under ten times. The chain carries TRBV12-3 or TRBV12-4 and TRBJ1-5, with D unclear. CDR3 size: 14 residues. Trimming stripped 5 bases from V and 1 base from J, with 9 bases between. The CDR3 DNA is TGTGCCAGCAGTATAGGGAACAGCAATCAGCCCCAGCATTTT. It specifies CASSIGNSNQPQHF.

This clonotype was seen many times. The chain couples TRBV20-1 to TRBJ2-7; D remains ambiguous. The length of the CDR3 is 10 residues. V was clipped by 7 bases and J by 7 bases, with 11 bases between them. Germline V gives CDR1 DFQATT, CDR2 SNEGSKA (reference sequence). The CDR3 protein is CSGSDGEQYF. The CDR3, as DNA: TGCAGTGGCTCGGACGGGGAGCAGTACTTC.

This clonotype was counted a few times. The rearrangement joins TRBV5-1 to TRBJ2-5, with 7 positions matching TRBD2. This CDR3 has 15 residues. Germline V gene sequence: CDR1 SGHRS, CDR2 YFSETQ. V dropped 1 base and J dropped 2; count of bases not matched to a gene: 5. CDR3 sequence: CASSLYGTTQETQYF. DNA for the CDR3: TGCGCCAGCAGCTTGTACGGGACTACTCAAGAGACCCAGTACTTC.

This clonotype was counted ten times or more. V usage is TRBV9 and J usage is TRBJ2-3; either TRBD1 or TRBD2 may supply D (5 bases each). Germline V CDR1 and CDR2: SGDLS, YYNGEE. V lost 3 bases, J lost 4 bases, and 12 bases lay in between. The CDR3 has 14 residues. CDR3 sequence (DNA): TGTGCCAGCAGCGGTCGGGACGGCCCAGATACGCAGTATTTT. It codes for CASSGRDGPDTQYF.

This clonotype was seen a handful of times. The chain links TRBV7-9 to TRBJ1-4; TRBD1 might be the D (6 bases). The CDR3 length is 16 residues. Trimming shortened V by 5 bases and J by 4 bases, and 17 bases separated the two germline ends. Germline lookup yields CDR1 SEHNR and CDR2 FQNEAQ (reference sequence). The CDR3 sequence is CASSPPAGDNNEKLFF. The CDR3, as DNA: TGTGCCAGCAGCCCCCCGGCGGGGGACAATAATGAAAAACTGTTTTTT.

The gene calls are TRBV18 and TRBJ2-5, with 9 nucleotides matching TRBD1. V trimming: 0 bases; J trimming: 8 bases; junction bases outside the gene matches: 7. CDR3 length: 15 residues. Germline V gene lookup returns CDR1 KGHSH and CDR2 LQKENI. CDR3 DNA sequence: TGTGCCAGCTCACCACCGAACAGGGGGCAGGATACCCAGTACTTC. Translated, it gives CASSPPNRGQDTQYF.

There are many counts of this clonotype. The gene calls are TRBV20-1 and TRBJ2-7; D tentatively fits TRBD1 or TRBD2 (5 bases each). Germline V gives CDR1 DFQATT, CDR2 SNEGSKA (reference sequence). Trimming cost V 7 bases and J 5 bases, with 15 bases left between them. The CDR3 has 12 amino acids. In DNA form, the CDR3 reads TGCAGTGGTCGGGGCCCAAGAGACGAGCAGTACTTC. This sequence encodes CSGRGPRDEQYF.

CDR3 residues: CASSHKKGLAGNNEQFF. CDR3 sequence (DNA): TGTGCCAGCAGCCATAAAAAGGGACTAGCGGGAAACAATGAGCAGTTCTTC. The gene calls are TRBV9 and TRBJ2-1; 13 positions match TRBD2. Germline values: CDR1 SGDLS, CDR2 YYNGEE. J gave up 5 bases and V 4 bases, and 9 bases lay outside the gene matches. CDR3 size: 17 residues. Using reference TRBV9 and TRBJ2-1 for the parts outside the CDR3, the full variable domain is DSGVTQTPKHLITATGQRVTLRCSPRSGDLSVYWYQQSLDQGLQFLIQYYNGEERAKGNILERFSAQQFPDLHSELNLSSLELGDSALYFCASSHKKGLAGNNEQFFGPGTRLTVL.

The rearrangement uses TRBV5-5 and TRBJ1-2; 10 nucleotides line up with TRBD1. In germline, CDR1 is SGHKS, CDR2 YYEKEE (reference sequence). The CDR3 totals 14 residues. V was pared by 6 bases and J by 4 bases, with 6 bases of the junction left unmatched. CDR3 nucleotides: TGTGCCAGCACCAGACAGGGGGCGTTCTATGGCTACACCTTC. Translating gives CASTRQGAFYGYTF.

This clonotype came up a few times. The chain carries TRBV20-1 and TRBJ2-7; 10 bases map to TRBD2. CDR1 and CDR2 from the germline V gene are DFQATT and SNEGSKA (reference sequence). Germline trimming cut 2 bases from V and 6 bases from J; bases unmatched to any gene: 7. The CDR3 length is 14 residues. Here the CDR3 DNA reads TGCAGTGCTAGAATAGCGGGGGGCCCCTCCGAGCAGTACTTC. This codes for CSARIAGGPSEQYF.

This clonotype turned up a few times. The V and J genes are TRBV29-1 and TRBJ1-1; no definite D call. V lost 5 bases to trimming and J lost 7 bases, with 11 bases between them. The CDR3 is made up of 11 amino acids. Germline CDR1 is SQVTM and CDR2 is ANQGSEA. The CDR3 DNA sequence: TGCAGCGTTAGAAACGGGGTTGAAGCTTTCTTT. Translating it yields CSVRNGVEAFF.